This is a list of T cell receptor beta chains from one sample in a study of blood T cell repertoires in COVID-19. TCRdb's copy holds only in-frame clones and misses some; the assay was immunoSEQ multiplex PCR. The data contain around 280,000 clones, around four fifths of them singletons. The material sequenced was peripheral blood. The receptors come from a woman aged 45-65 years with active or convalescent COVID-19. Both conserved end residues are part of each CDR3. Fields, in order: V gene, J gene, clone size, D gene, CDR3 protein, CDR3 DNA. The D gene is left open where the match is weak. Expanded clones are given a class, and other clones once, few, many or no size at all.

V gene: TRBV5-1
J gene: TRBJ2-1
clone size: NA
D gene: TRBD1
CDR3 protein: CASSTGQGYNEQFF
CDR3 DNA: TGCGCCAGCAGCACGGGACAGGGTTACAATGAGCAGTTCTTC

V gene: TRBV19
J gene: TRBJ1-1
clone size: NA
D gene: TRBD1
CDR3 protein: CASTAQTGQLGEAFF
CDR3 DNA: TGTGCCAGTACCGCCCAGACAGGGCAGCTTGGAGAAGCTTTCTTT

V gene: TRBV10-3
J gene: TRBJ2-3
clone size: NA
D gene: TRBD2
CDR3 protein: CAINGGRRDTQYF
CDR3 DNA: TGTGCCATCAACGGCGGGAGGAGAGATACGCAGTATTTT

V gene: TRBV7-8
J gene: TRBJ2-5
clone size: once
D gene: TRBD2
CDR3 protein: CASSLTGTSGRGYYTETQYF
CDR3 DNA: TGTGCCAGCAGCTTAACCGGGACTAGCGGGAGGGGGTATTATACGGAGACCCAGTACTTC

V gene: TRBV20-1
J gene: TRBJ2-5
clone size: NA
D gene: NA
CDR3 protein: CSASFAGMVTQYF
CDR3 DNA: TGCAGTGCTAGTTTCGCAGGGATGGTGACCCAGTACTTC

V gene: TRBV7-9
J gene: TRBJ1-5
clone size: NA
D gene: TRBD1
CDR3 protein: CASSLAGQAANQPQHF
CDR3 DNA: TGTGCCAGCAGCTTAGCAGGACAGGCCGCGAATCAGCCCCAGCATTTT

V gene: TRBV6-6
J gene: TRBJ2-2
clone size: NA
D gene: TRBD2
CDR3 protein: CASSHLGLAGIRPGELFF
CDR3 DNA: TGTGCCAGCAGTCACCTCGGACTAGCGGGAATTAGGCCAGGGGAGCTGTTTTTT

V gene: TRBV4-1
J gene: TRBJ1-2
clone size: NA
D gene: NA
CDR3 protein: CASSFRRGVDYGYTF
CDR3 DNA: TGCGCCAGCAGCTTCCGCAGGGGAGTAGACTATGGCTACACCTTC

V gene: TRBV10-3
J gene: TRBJ2-2
clone size: few
D gene: NA
CDR3 protein: CATRNTGELFF
CDR3 DNA: TGTGCCACCCGGAACACCGGGGAGCTGTTTTTT

V gene: TRBV27
J gene: TRBJ1-2
clone size: NA
D gene: TRBD1
CDR3 protein: CASSLYRGDYGYTF
CDR3 DNA: TGTGCCAGCAGTTTATACAGGGGTGACTATGGCTACACCTTC

V gene: TRBV12-3/TRBV12-4
J gene: TRBJ1-5
clone size: once
D gene: NA
CDR3 protein: CASSLDRGQPQHF
CDR3 DNA: TGTGCCAGCAGTTTAGATAGGGGTCAGCCCCAGCATTTT

V gene: TRBV16
J gene: TRBJ2-1
clone size: once
D gene: NA
CDR3 protein: CASSEAGSYNEQFF
CDR3 DNA: TGTGCCAGCAGCGAAGCGGGCTCCTACAATGAGCAGTTCTTC

V gene: TRBV28
J gene: TRBJ1-5
clone size: NA
D gene: TRBD1
CDR3 protein: CASSLTGQGVDNQPQHF
CDR3 DNA: TGTGCCAGCAGCCTAACTGGACAGGGGGTGGACAATCAGCCCCAGCATTTT

V gene: TRBV5-1
J gene: TRBJ2-6
clone size: NA
D gene: TRBD2
CDR3 protein: CASSSPGLAGTGANVLTF
CDR3 DNA: TGCGCCAGCAGCTCCCCCGGACTAGCGGGAACTGGGGCCAACGTCCTGACTTTC

V gene: TRBV7-2
J gene: TRBJ1-2
clone size: few
D gene: NA
CDR3 protein: CASSLVGGAFYGYTF
CDR3 DNA: TGTGCCAGCAGCCTCGTCGGAGGCGCCTTCTATGGCTACACCTTC

V gene: TRBV2
J gene: TRBJ1-2
clone size: NA
D gene: NA
CDR3 protein: CASSTEIFYGYTF
CDR3 DNA: TGTGCCAGCAGTACGGAGATATTCTATGGCTACACCTTC

V gene: TRBV7-3
J gene: TRBJ2-2
clone size: few
D gene: NA
CDR3 protein: CASIPLAGDTGELFF
CDR3 DNA: TGTGCCAGCATCCCGTTGGCAGGGGACACCGGGGAGCTGTTTTTT

V gene: TRBV10-2
J gene: TRBJ1-1
clone size: NA
D gene: NA
CDR3 protein: CASSERGGPGTEAFF
CDR3 DNA: TGCGCCAGCAGTGAGCGGGGGGGCCCGGGAACTGAAGCTTTCTTT

V gene: TRBV21-1
J gene: TRBJ2-3
clone size: NA
D gene: NA
CDR3 protein: CASTIFLAEGTDTQYF
CDR3 DNA: TGTGCCAGCACCATTTTCCTAGCGGAGGGCACAGATACGCAGTATTTT

V gene: TRBV3-1/TRBV3-2
J gene: TRBJ2-7
clone size: NA
D gene: TRBD1
CDR3 protein: CASSQGVLAGGIFDEQYF
CDR3 DNA: TGTGCCAGCAGCCAAGGTGTTCTAGCAGGGGGCATCTTTGACGAGCAGTACTTC

V gene: TRBV6-2/TRBV6-3
J gene: TRBJ1-2
clone size: NA
D gene: TRBD1
CDR3 protein: CASSARQGDGYTF
CDR3 DNA: TGTGCCAGCAGTGCCCGACAGGGAGATGGCTACACCTTC

V gene: TRBV2
J gene: TRBJ2-3
clone size: NA
D gene: TRBD2
CDR3 protein: CASSGPRTSLLSDTQYF
CDR3 DNA: TGTGCCAGCAGTGGTCCGAGGACTAGCCTACTATCAGATACGCAGTATTTT

V gene: TRBV12-3/TRBV12-4
J gene: TRBJ1-2
clone size: NA
D gene: NA
CDR3 protein: CASSLINSGYTF
CDR3 DNA: TGTGCCAGCAGTTTAATTAATTCCGGCTACACCTTC

V gene: TRBV3-1/TRBV3-2
J gene: TRBJ2-2
clone size: NA
D gene: NA
CDR3 protein: CASSQSENRYTGELFF
CDR3 DNA: TGTGCCAGCAGCCAAAGTGAAAACCGGTACACCGGGGAGCTGTTTTTT

V gene: TRBV6-1
J gene: TRBJ1-2
clone size: NA
D gene: TRBD1
CDR3 protein: CASSEKLRGRGGYTF
CDR3 DNA: TGTGCCAGCAGTGAAAAGCTGAGGGGGCGCGGTGGCTACACCTTC

V gene: TRBV7-9
J gene: TRBJ1-4
clone size: NA
D gene: NA
CDR3 protein: CASSLLRGITNEKLFF
CDR3 DNA: TGTGCCAGCAGCTTACTCCGGGGGATAACTAATGAAAAACTGTTTTTT

V gene: TRBV11-2
J gene: TRBJ2-2
clone size: NA
D gene: TRBD1
CDR3 protein: CASSDYRGRGTGELFF
CDR3 DNA: TGTGCCAGCAGCGATTACAGGGGGCGCGGTACCGGGGAGCTGTTTTTT

V gene: TRBV6-5
J gene: TRBJ2-7
clone size: NA
D gene: NA
CDR3 protein: CASSTPGTEQYF
CDR3 DNA: TGTGCCAGCAGTACCCCGGGAACTGAGCAGTACTTC

V gene: TRBV4-1
J gene: TRBJ1-3
clone size: few
D gene: NA
CDR3 protein: CASSQGLASGNTIYF
CDR3 DNA: TGCGCCAGCAGCCAAGGACTGGCCTCTGGAAACACCATATATTTT

V gene: TRBV28
J gene: TRBJ2-1
clone size: NA
D gene: NA
CDR3 protein: CASSLRDNSYNEQFF
CDR3 DNA: TGTGCCAGCAGTTTAAGGGACAACTCCTACAATGAGCAGTTCTTC

V gene: TRBV2
J gene: TRBJ2-2
clone size: NA
D gene: NA
CDR3 protein: CASRTESTGELFF
CDR3 DNA: TGTGCCAGCAGAACAGAGAGCACCGGGGAGCTGTTTTTT

V gene: TRBV16
J gene: TRBJ2-2
clone size: NA
D gene: NA
CDR3 protein: CASSHNSYTGELFF
CDR3 DNA: TGTGCCAGCAGCCACAACAGTTACACCGGGGAGCTGTTTTTT

V gene: TRBV27
J gene: TRBJ1-2
clone size: NA
D gene: NA
CDR3 protein: CASSSQGTGGYTF
CDR3 DNA: TGTGCCAGCAGTTCCCAGGGGACGGGGGGCTACACCTTC

V gene: TRBV6-5
J gene: TRBJ2-3
clone size: once
D gene: NA
CDR3 protein: CAGTGWGTDTQYF
CDR3 DNA: TGTGCCGGTACAGGGTGGGGCACAGATACGCAGTATTTT

V gene: TRBV3-1/TRBV3-2
J gene: TRBJ2-7
clone size: NA
D gene: TRBD2
CDR3 protein: CASSPEREPYEQYF
CDR3 DNA: TGTGCCAGCAGCCCCGAGCGGGAGCCATACGAGCAGTACTTC

V gene: TRBV9
J gene: TRBJ2-1
clone size: NA
D gene: NA
CDR3 protein: CASSPRSSYNEQFF
CDR3 DNA: TGTGCCAGCAGCCCCCGTAGCTCCTACAATGAGCAGTTCTTC

V gene: TRBV20-1
J gene: TRBJ1-5
clone size: NA
D gene: TRBD1
CDR3 protein: CSASYTGGYSNQPQHF
CDR3 DNA: TGCAGTGCTAGTTATACAGGGGGTTATAGCAATCAGCCCCAGCATTTT

V gene: TRBV4-2
J gene: TRBJ2-1
clone size: NA
D gene: TRBD2
CDR3 protein: CASSHRSGRDVSAYNEQFF
CDR3 DNA: TGTGCCAGCAGCCACCGTAGCGGGAGGGACGTTAGCGCCTACAATGAGCAGTTCTTC

V gene: TRBV19
J gene: TRBJ1-2
clone size: NA
D gene: NA
CDR3 protein: CASSWGANYGYTF
CDR3 DNA: TGTGCCAGTAGTTGGGGAGCTAACTATGGCTACACCTTC

V gene: TRBV2
J gene: TRBJ2-1
clone size: NA
D gene: NA
CDR3 protein: CASSDMDSIYNEQFF
CDR3 DNA: TGTGCCAGCAGTGACATGGACTCGATTTACAATGAGCAGTTCTTC